This is a list of T cell receptor beta chains from one sample in a study of T cell changes during pregnancy in multiple sclerosis. Clones were sequenced by immunoSEQ multiplex PCR, and TCRdb holds only the in-frame ones, with some missing. The data contain roughly 40,000 clones, more than 85% of them singletons. The sample in question was CD8+ T cells from peripheral blood mononuclear cells, obtained before pregnancy. The receptors shown here come from a female donor with multiple sclerosis, enrolled in a pregnancy study. CDR3s include the opening cysteine and the closing phenylalanine or tryptophan. D genes are given only for firm matches. Rows give clone size only sometimes, using once, few, many, or a class for an expanded clone.

.	TRBV5-6	.	TRBJ2-1	CASSTRTAGILLVDEQFF	TGTGCCAGCAGCACAAGGACTGCGGGGATCCTTCTTGTCGATGAGCAGTTCTTC
.	TRBV19	TRBD1	TRBJ1-2	CASTLGTAPTYGYTF	TGTGCCAGTACCCTCGGGACAGCTCCTACCTATGGCTACACCTTC
.	TRBV6-5	.	TRBJ2-5	CASSYYGGGAETQYF	TGTGCCAGCAGTTATTATGGAGGGGGCGCAGAGACCCAGTACTTC
.	TRBV27	.	TRBJ2-3	CASSLPPRGQGPDTQYF	TGTGCCAGCAGTTTACCTCCTAGGGGCCAGGGGCCAGATACGCAGTATTTT
.	TRBV2	TRBD1	TRBJ2-5	CASSARGLWETQYF	TGTGCCAGCAGTGCCAGGGGGCTGTGGGAGACCCAGTACTTC
.	TRBV7-7	TRBD2	TRBJ2-3	CASSPDSGGLNTDTQYF	TGTGCTAGCAGCCCAGATTCGGGGGGGCTGAACACAGATACGCAGTATTTT
.	TRBV28	.	TRBJ1-4	CASSLYEGEKLFF	TGTGCCAGCAGTTTATATGAGGGTGAAAAACTGTTTTTT
.	TRBV5-8	.	TRBJ2-1	CASSLLGQASGQFF	TGTGCCAGCAGCTTATTGGGGCAGGCTTCGGGGCAGTTCTTC
.	TRBV28	TRBD2	TRBJ2-7	CASRHGLAGVAYEQYF	TGTGCCAGCAGACACGGACTAGCGGGAGTAGCCTACGAGCAGTACTTC
.	TRBV28	.	TRBJ2-7	CASSLRVLLYEQYF	TGTGCCAGCAGTTTGCGAGTCTTGCTTTACGAGCAGTACTTC
.	TRBV19	.	TRBJ2-4	CASSIGSRAKNIQYF	TGTGCCAGTAGTATTGGCTCTAGAGCCAAAAACATTCAGTACTTC
.	TRBV27	TRBD2	TRBJ2-1	CASSFGLAGGNEQFF	TGTGCCAGCAGTTTCGGACTAGCGGGAGGCAATGAGCAGTTCTTC
.	TRBV6-5	.	TRBJ2-1	CASSYGGLAEEQFF	TGTGCCAGCAGTTATGGGGGACTCGCTGAGGAGCAGTTCTTC
few	TRBV30	.	TRBJ1-1	CAWSFPTGHTEAFF	TGTGCCTGGAGTTTTCCTACAGGGCACACTGAAGCTTTCTTT
.	TRBV6-1	.	TRBJ2-7	CASSGLTRQYF	TGTGCCAGCAGTGGACTAACCCGGCAGTACTTC
.	TRBV7-2	TRBD2	TRBJ2-5	CASSLRGLAGETQYF	TGTGCCAGCAGCTTAAGAGGACTAGCGGGAGAGACCCAGTACTTC
.	TRBV11-3	TRBD1	TRBJ2-1	CASSFGQGNEQFF	TGTGCCAGCAGCTTTGGACAGGGAAATGAGCAGTTCTTC
.	TRBV28	.	TRBJ1-3	CATAHRVFGNTIYF	TGTGCCACCGCTCACAGGGTATTTGGAAACACCATATATTTT
once	TRBV19	TRBD2	TRBJ2-5	CASSIGGGQETQYF	TGTGCCAGTAGTATAGGGGGGGGCCAAGAGACCCAGTACTTC
.	TRBV5-1	TRBD1	TRBJ2-1	CASSLGTGATNEQFF	TGCGCCAGCAGCTTGGGGACAGGGGCGACCAATGAGCAGTTCTTC
.	TRBV6-5	.	TRBJ2-6	CASSRQVSGANVLTF	TGTGCCAGCAGTCGACAGGTCTCTGGGGCCAACGTCCTGACTTTC
once	TRBV27	.	TRBJ2-7	CASSLGREGYEQYF	TGTGCCAGCAGTCTTGGGCGGGAAGGGTACGAGCAGTACTTC
.	TRBV7-9	.	TRBJ2-7	CASSGGPFYEQYF	TGTGCCAGCAGCGGAGGACCCTTCTACGAGCAGTACTTC
.	TRBV5-6	TRBD2	TRBJ2-1	CASSFGTSPYNEQFF	TGTGCCAGCAGCTTCGGGACTAGCCCTTACAATGAGCAGTTCTTC
.	TRBV27	.	TRBJ2-3	CASTRQARTDTQYF	TGTGCCAGCACAAGGCAGGCCCGCACAGATACGCAGTATTTT
.	TRBV5-6	.	TRBJ2-7	CASSGTVNYEQYF	TGTGCCAGCAGCGGAACGGTGAACTACGAGCAGTACTTC
.	TRBV7-9	.	TRBJ2-1	CASSSLLATPPGVENEQFF	TGTGCCAGCAGCTCCCTACTAGCCACACCCCCTGGGGTCGAGAATGAGCAGTTCTTC
.	TRBV27	.	TRBJ1-1	CASSPRGNTEAFF	TGTGCCAGCAGTCCCCGCGGGAACACTGAAGCTTTCTTT
.	TRBV7-2	.	TRBJ1-1	CASRARRGGTEAFF	TGTGCCAGCAGAGCTCGGAGGGGGGGCACTGAAGCTTTCTTT
.	TRBV9	.	TRBJ1-1	CASSVEPASVSNTEAFF	TGTGCCAGCAGCGTAGAACCCGCTAGTGTCTCGAACACTGAAGCTTTCTTT
.	TRBV7-9	.	TRBJ1-1	CASRSLGLTEAFF	TGTGCCAGCAGATCTTTGGGACTGACTGAAGCTTTCTTT
.	TRBV7-9	.	TRBJ2-7	CASSLEHEQYF	TGTGCCAGCAGCTTAGAGCACGAGCAGTACTTC
.	TRBV27	.	TRBJ1-5	CASSLSGGGSQPQHF	TGTGCCAGCAGTTTATCTGGGGGAGGCAGTCAGCCCCAGCATTTT
once	TRBV5-6	.	TRBJ2-3	CASSQDPGLSVVTDTQYF	TGTGCCAGCAGCCAAGACCCCGGACTATCTGTTGTCACAGATACGCAGTATTTT
.	TRBV6-1	.	TRBJ2-3	CASSEFAGSTDTQYF	TGTGCCAGCAGTGAATTTGCGGGAAGCACAGATACGCAGTATTTT
.	TRBV27	.	TRBJ1-5	CASSQTEFGQPQHF	TGTGCCAGCAGCCAGACAGAATTTGGTCAGCCCCAGCATTTT
.	TRBV19	TRBD2	TRBJ2-1	CASSISSGGIYNEQFF	TGTGCCAGTAGTATATCTAGCGGGGGGATCTACAATGAGCAGTTCTTC
once	TRBV28	.	TRBJ1-4	CASRGGGQPVEVF	TGTGCCAGCAGAGGGGGGGGGCAGCCGGTTGAGGTTTTT
.	TRBV27	TRBD1	TRBJ1-5	CASSSGQGMAQPQHF	TGTGCCAGCAGTTCCGGACAGGGGATGGCTCAGCCCCAGCATTTT
.	TRBV9	TRBD2	TRBJ2-3	CASSSGGGAGYTQYF	TGTGCCAGCAGCAGCGGGGGCGGGGCGGGTTATACGCAGTATTTT
.	TRBV7-9	.	TRBJ1-1	CASSFTTEAFF	TGTGCCAGCAGCTTTACAACTGAAGCTTTCTTT
.	TRBV27	.	TRBJ1-1	CASSFRGGNTEAFF	TGTGCCAGCAGTTTCCGGGGGGGGAACACTGAAGCTTTCTTT
.	TRBV27	.	TRBJ2-7	CASSLNSHIPQAEQYF	TGTGCCAGCAGTTTAAACAGCCACATCCCCCAGGCCGAGCAGTACTTC
.	TRBV11-2	TRBD2	TRBJ2-7	CASRGLAGLSSHNEQYF	TGTGCCAGCAGAGGACTAGCGGGACTTTCCTCTCACAACGAGCAGTACTTC
.	TRBV27	TRBD2	TRBJ2-7	CASSPLGGRAYEQYF	TGTGCCAGCAGTCCGCTCGGAGGGAGGGCCTACGAGCAGTACTTC
.	TRBV9	.	TRBJ2-1	CASSGGRLRDLTTYNEQFF	TGTGCCAGCAGCGGGGGACGACTACGGGACTTAACTACTTACAATGAGCAGTTCTTC